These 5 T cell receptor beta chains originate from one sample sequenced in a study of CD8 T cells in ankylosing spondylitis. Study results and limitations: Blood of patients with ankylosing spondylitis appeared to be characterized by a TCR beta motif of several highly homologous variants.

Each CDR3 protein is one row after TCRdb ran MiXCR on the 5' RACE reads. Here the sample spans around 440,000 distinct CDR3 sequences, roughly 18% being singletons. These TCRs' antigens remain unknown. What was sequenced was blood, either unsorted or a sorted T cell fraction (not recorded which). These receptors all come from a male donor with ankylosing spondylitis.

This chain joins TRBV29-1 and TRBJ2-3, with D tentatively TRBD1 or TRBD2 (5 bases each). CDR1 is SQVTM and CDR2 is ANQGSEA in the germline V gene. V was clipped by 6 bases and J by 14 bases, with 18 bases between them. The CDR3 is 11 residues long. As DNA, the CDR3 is TGCAGCGTAAGGGACCTCGGGGCAATGTATTTT. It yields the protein CSVRDLGAMYF.

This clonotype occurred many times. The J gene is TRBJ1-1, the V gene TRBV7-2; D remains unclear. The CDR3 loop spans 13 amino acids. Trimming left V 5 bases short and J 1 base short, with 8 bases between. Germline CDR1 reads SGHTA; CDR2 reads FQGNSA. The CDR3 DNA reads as TGTGCCAGCAGCCCAAACCAGAACACTGAAGCTTTCTTT. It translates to CASSPNQNTEAFF. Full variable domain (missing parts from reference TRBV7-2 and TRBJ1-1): GAGVSQSPSNKVTEKGKDVELRCDPISGHTALYWYRQSLGQGLEFLIYFQGNSAPDKSGLPSDRFSAERTGGSVSTLTIQRTQQEDSAVYLCASSPNQNTEAFFGQGTRLTVV.

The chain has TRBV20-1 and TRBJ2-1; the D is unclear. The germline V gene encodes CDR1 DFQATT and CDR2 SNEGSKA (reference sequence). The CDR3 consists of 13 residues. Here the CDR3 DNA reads TGCAGCGCGACCCAGAGCTCCTACAATGAGCAGTTCTTC. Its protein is CSATQSSYNEQFF.

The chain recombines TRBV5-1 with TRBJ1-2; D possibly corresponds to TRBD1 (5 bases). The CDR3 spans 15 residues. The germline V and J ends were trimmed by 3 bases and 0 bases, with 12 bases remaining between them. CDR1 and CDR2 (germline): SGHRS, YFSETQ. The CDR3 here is CASSWGDRPNYGYTF. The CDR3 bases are TGCGCCAGCAGCTGGGGCGACAGACCTAACTATGGCTACACCTTC.

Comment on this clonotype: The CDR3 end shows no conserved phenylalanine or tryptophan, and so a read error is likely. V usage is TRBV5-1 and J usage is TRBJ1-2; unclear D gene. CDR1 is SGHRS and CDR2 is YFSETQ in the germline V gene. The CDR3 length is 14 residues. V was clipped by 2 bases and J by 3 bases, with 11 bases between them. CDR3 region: CASSFTTSDYGYTL. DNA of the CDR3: TGCGCCAGCAGCTTTACGACTTCGGACTATGGCTACACCCTC.